The clone carrying this TCR beta chain has ten or more counts. Antigen specificity is unknown. Germline assignment: CDR1 SGHRS and CDR2 YFSETQ. This CDR3 has 13 amino acids. Trimming stripped 1 base from V and 5 bases from J, with 9 bases between. The data are from a study of neurological immune-mediated disorders. Study conclusions and caveats: Among 34 multiple sclerosis patients, 18 had repertoires that phylogenetic grouping placed in one related-CDR3 cluster, a possible signature. Association with the multiple sclerosis repertoire cluster was not found for any clinical or MRI feature.

Each CDR3 protein gets one entry after TCRdb re-called the 5' RACE reads with MiXCR. The data show around 94,000 distinct CDR3 sequences, 3.5% seen once. Sequencing was carried out using PBMCs. This chain uses TRBV5-1 with TRBJ1-1; the D is unclear. The source is a woman between 18 and 29 years old with multiple sclerosis. In nucleotides, the CDR3 is TGCGCCAGCAGCTTGAAAGGTCTTACTGAAGCTTTCTTT. Translating gives CASSLKGLTEAFF.